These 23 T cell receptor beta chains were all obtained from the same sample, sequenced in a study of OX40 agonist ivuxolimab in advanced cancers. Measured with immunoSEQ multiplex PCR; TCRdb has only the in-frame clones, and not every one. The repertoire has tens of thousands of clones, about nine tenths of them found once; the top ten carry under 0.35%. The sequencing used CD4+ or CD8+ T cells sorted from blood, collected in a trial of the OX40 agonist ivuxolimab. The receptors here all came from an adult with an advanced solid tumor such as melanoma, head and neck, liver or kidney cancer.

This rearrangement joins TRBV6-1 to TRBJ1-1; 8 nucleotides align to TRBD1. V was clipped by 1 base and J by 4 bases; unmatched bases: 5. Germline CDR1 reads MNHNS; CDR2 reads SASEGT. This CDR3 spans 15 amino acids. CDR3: CASSEGTGWPTEAFF. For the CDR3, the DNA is TGTGCCAGCAGTGAAGGGACAGGGTGGCCCACTGAAGCTTTCTTT.

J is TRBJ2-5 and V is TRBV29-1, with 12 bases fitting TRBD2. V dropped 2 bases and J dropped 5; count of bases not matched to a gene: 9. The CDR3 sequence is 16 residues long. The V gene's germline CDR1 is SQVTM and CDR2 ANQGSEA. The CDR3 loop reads CSVETLAGGLTETQYF. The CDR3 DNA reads TGCAGCGTTGAAACACTAGCGGGGGGCCTCACGGAGACCCAGTACTTC. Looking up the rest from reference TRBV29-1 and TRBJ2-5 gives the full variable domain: SAVISQKPSRDICQRGTSLTIQCQVDSQVTMMFWYRQQPGQSLTLIATANQGSEATYESGFVIDKFPISRPNLTFSTLTVSNMSPEDSSIYLCSVETLAGGLTETQYFGPGTRLLVL.

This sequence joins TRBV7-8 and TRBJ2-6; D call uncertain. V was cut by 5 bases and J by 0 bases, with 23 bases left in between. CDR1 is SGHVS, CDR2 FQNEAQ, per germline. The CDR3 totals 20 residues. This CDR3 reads CASSPRLRRKESSGANVLTF. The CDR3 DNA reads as TGTGCCAGCAGCCCACGACTGAGACGTAAGGAGAGCTCTGGGGCCAACGTCCTGACTTTC.

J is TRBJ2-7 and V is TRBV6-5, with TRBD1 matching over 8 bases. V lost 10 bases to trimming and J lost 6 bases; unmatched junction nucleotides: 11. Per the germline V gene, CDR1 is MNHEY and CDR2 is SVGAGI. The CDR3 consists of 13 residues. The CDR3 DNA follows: TGTGCCACCGGGACAGGTCTCCCCAGCGAGCAGTACTTC. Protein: CATGTGLPSEQYF.

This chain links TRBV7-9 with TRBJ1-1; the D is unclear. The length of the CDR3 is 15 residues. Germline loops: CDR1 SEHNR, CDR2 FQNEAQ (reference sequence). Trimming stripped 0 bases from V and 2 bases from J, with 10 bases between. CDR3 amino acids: CASSLASTVNTEAFF. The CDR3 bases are TGTGCCAGCAGCTTAGCGTCAACAGTTAACACTGAAGCTTTCTTT.

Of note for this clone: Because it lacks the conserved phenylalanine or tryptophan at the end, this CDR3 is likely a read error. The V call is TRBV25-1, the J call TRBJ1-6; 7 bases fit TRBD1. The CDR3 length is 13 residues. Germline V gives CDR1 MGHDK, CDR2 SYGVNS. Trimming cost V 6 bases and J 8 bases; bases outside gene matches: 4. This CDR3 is CASRKTGDSPLHL. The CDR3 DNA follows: TGTGCCAGCAGAAAAACAGGGGATTCACCCCTCCACCTT.

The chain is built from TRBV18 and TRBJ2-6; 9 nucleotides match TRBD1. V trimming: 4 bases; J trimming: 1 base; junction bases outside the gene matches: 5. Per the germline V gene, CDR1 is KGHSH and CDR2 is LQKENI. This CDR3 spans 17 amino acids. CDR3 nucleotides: TGTGCCAGCTCACTACGGGACAGGGAATCTGGGGCCAACGTCCTGACTTTC. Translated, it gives CASSLRDRESGANVLTF. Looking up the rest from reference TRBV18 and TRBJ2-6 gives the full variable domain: NAGVMQNPRHLVRRRGQEARLRCSPMKGHSHVYWYRQLPEEGLKFMVYLQKENIIDESGMPKERFSAEFPKEGPSILRIQQVVRGDSAAYFCASSLRDRESGANVLTFGAGSRLTVL.

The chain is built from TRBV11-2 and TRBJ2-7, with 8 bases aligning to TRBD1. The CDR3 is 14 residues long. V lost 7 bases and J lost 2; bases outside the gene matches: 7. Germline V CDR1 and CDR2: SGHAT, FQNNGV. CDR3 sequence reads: CASTEGTGTYEQYF. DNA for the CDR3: TGTGCCAGCACCGAAGGGACAGGAACCTACGAGCAGTACTTC.

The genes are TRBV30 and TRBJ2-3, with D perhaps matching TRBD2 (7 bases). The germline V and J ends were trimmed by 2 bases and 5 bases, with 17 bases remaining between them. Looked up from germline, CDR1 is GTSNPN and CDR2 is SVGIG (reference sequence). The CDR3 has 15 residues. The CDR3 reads CAWSNKGGRIDTQYF. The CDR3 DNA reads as TGTGCCTGGAGTAATAAGGGGGGGCGGATAGATACGCAGTATTTT.

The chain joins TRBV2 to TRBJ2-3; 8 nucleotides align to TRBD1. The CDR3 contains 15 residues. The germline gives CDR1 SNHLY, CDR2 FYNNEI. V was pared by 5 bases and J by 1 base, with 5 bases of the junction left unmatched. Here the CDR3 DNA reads TGTGCCAGCAGTACAGCGACAGGGGGCACAGATACGCAGTATTTT. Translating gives CASSTATGGTDTQYF.

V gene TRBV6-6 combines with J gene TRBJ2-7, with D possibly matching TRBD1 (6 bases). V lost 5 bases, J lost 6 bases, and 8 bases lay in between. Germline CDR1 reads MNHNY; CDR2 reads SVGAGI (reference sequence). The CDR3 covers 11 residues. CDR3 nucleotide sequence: TGTGCCAGCAGTCAACAGGGCGAGCAGTACTTC. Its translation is CASSQQGEQYF.

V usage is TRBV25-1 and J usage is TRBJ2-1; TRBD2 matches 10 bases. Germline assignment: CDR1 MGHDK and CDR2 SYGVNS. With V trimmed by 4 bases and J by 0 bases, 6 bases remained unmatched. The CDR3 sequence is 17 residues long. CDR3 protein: CASSGFSGGGSYNEQFF. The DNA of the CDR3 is TGTGCCAGCAGTGGCTTCAGCGGGGGGGGCTCCTACAATGAGCAGTTCTTC.

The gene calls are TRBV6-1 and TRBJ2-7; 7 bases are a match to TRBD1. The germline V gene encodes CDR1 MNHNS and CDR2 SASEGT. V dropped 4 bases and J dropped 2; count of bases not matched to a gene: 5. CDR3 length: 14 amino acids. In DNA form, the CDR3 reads TGTGCCAGCAGTGGCCCGGGACAGCCCTACGAGCAGTACTTC. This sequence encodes CASSGPGQPYEQYF.

The CDR3, as DNA: TGTGCCAGCAGCCAACTGGTAGGGACGGGCGAGCAGTACGTC. It yields the protein CASSQLVGTGEQYV. The chain is built from TRBV6-5 and TRBJ2-7; possibly TRBD1 or TRBD2 for D (5 bases each). Germline values: CDR1 MNHEY, CDR2 SVGAGI. The CDR3 length is 14 residues. The V gene lost 6 bases and the J gene lost 6 bases, with 18 bases spanning the gap.

The CDR3, as DNA: TGCGCCAGCAGCCAACCGGGACTAGCGGGCTACAATGAGCAGTTCTTC. Translated: CASSQPGLAGYNEQFF. The V and J genes are TRBV4-1 and TRBJ2-1, with 12 positions matching TRBD2. Germline CDR1 is MGHRA and CDR2 is YSYEKL. V gave up 2 bases and J gave up 3 bases; unmatched junction bases: 2. This CDR3 has 16 residues.

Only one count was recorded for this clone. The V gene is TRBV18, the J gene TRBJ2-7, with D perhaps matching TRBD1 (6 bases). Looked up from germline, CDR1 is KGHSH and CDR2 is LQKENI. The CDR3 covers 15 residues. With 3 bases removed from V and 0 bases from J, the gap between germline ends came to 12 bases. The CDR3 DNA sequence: TGTGCCAGCTCACCGGGGGCTTTTAGCTCCTACGAGCAGTACGTC. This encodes CASSPGAFSSYEQYV.

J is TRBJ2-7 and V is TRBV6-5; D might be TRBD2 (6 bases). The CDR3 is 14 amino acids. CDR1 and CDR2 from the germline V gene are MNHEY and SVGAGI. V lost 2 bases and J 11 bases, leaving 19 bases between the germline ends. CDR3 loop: CASSYDLQEGFEYV. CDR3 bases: TGTGCCAGCAGTTACGATTTGCAGGAGGGATTTGAGTACGTC.

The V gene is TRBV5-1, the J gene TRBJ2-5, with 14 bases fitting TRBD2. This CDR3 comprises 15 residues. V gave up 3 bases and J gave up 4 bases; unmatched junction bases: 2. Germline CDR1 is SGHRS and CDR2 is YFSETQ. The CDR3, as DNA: TGCGCCAGCAGCTCCGGACTAGCGGGAGGAGAGACCCAGTACTTC. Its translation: CASSSGLAGGETQYF.

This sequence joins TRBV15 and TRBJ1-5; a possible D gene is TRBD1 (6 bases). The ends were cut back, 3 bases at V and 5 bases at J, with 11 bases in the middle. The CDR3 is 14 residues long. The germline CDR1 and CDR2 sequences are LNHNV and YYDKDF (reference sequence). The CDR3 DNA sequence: TGTGCCACCAGCAGCAGACAGGTTCATCAGCCCCAGCATTTT. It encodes CATSSRQVHQPQHF.

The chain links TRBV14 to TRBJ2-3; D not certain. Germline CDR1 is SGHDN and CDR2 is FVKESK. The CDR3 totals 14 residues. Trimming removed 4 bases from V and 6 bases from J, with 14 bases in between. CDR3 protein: CASSRNLISDTQYF. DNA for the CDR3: TGTGCCAGCAGCCGCAATCTTATTTCCGATACGCAGTATTTT. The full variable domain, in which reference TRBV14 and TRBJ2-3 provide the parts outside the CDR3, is EAGVTQFPSHSVIEKGQTVTLRCDPISGHDNLYWYRRVMGKEIKFLLHFVKESKQDESGMPNNRFLAERTGGTYSTLKVQPAELEDSGVYFCASSRNLISDTQYFGPGTRLTVL.

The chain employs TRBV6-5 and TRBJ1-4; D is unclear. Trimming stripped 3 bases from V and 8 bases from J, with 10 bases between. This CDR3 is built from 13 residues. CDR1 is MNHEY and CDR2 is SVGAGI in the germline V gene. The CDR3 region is CASSYSQWEKLFF. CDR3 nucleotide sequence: TGTGCCAGCAGTTATTCCCAGTGGGAAAAACTGTTTTTT.

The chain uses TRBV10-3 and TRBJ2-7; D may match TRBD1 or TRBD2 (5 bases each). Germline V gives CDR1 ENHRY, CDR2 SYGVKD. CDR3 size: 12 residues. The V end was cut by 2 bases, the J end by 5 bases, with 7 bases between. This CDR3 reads CAISERGDEQYF. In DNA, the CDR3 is TGTGCCATCAGTGAGCGGGGCGACGAGCAGTACTTC.

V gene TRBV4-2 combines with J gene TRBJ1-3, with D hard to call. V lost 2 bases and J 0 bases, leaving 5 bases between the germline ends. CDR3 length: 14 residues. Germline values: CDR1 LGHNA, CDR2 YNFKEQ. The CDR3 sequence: CASSQSDSGNTIYF. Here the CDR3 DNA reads TGTGCCAGCAGCCAATCCGACTCTGGAAACACCATATATTTT.